The sequence of this T cell receptor beta chain was determined in a study of blood T cell repertoires in COVID-19. V shed 7 bases and J shed 1 base, with 11 bases lying between them. Looked up from germline, CDR1 is MNHEY and CDR2 is SVGAGI. This CDR3 region has 15 residues. This table comes from immunoSEQ multiplex PCR, and its TCRdb copy is limited to in-frame clones, with some not included. The table shows some 200,000 clones, with 94% occurring only once. This chain uses TRBV6-5 with TRBJ2-6; D gene uncertain. This TCR derives from a man aged 30 to 39 with COVID-19, enrolled during active disease. The specimen was peripheral blood. This chain's CDR3 is CASKNRRSGANVLTF. The CDR3 bases are TGTGCCAGCAAAAACCGCCGGTCTGGGGCCAACGTCCTGACTTTC.